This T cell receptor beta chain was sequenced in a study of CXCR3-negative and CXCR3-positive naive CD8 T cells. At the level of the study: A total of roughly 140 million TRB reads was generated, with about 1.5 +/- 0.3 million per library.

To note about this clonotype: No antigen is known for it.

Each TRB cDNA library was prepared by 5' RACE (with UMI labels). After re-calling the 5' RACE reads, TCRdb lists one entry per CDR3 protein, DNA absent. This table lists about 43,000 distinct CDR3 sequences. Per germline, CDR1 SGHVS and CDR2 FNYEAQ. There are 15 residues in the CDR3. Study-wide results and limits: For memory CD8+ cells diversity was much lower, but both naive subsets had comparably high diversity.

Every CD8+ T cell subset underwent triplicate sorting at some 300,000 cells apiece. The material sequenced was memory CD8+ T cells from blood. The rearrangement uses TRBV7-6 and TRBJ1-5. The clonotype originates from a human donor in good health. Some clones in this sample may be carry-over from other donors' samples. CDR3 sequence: CASSLREGSNQPQHF.